A selection of T cell receptor beta chains follows, all from one sample in a study of shared clonotypes between healthy human individuals. Assay: immunoSEQ multiplex PCR; the TCRdb copy retains only in-frame clones and omits some. This table holds about 2,500,000 clones, more than 80% found once. The sequencing sample was made of naive CD4+ T cells sorted from blood. These TCRs come from a man aged 18-30 years in good health. The CDR3 runs from the conserved cysteine through the conserved F or W. D genes are given only for firm matches. Clone size is not always given. Where it is, it says once, few, many or a class for expanded clones.

cdr3_nt cdr3_aa v_call d_call cdr3_length clone_size j_call
TGTGCTAGCAGCCCCGGGACTAGCGGGAACACAGATACGCAGTATTTT CASSPGTSGNTDTQYF TRBV7-7 TRBD2 16 - TRBJ2-3
TGTGCCAGCAGTATCAGCCGCGATAGCAATCAGCCCCAGCATTTT CASSISRDSNQPQHF TRBV6-5 - 15 - TRBJ1-5
TGTGCCAGTCAAGAGCCCGGGACCTACGAGCAGTACTTC CASQEPGTYEQYF TRBV6-5 - 13 - TRBJ2-7
TGCGCCAGCAGCCCTACCCCTAACTATGGCTACACCTTC CASSPTPNYGYTF TRBV4-1 - 13 - TRBJ1-2
TGTGCCAGCAGCCCCGTGGAAAAACTGTTTTTT CASSPVEKLFF TRBV5-8 - 11 - TRBJ1-4
TGCGCCAGCAGCCAAGATGGACAGGGCAATCAGCCCCAGCATTTT CASSQDGQGNQPQHF TRBV4-1 TRBD1 15 - TRBJ1-5
TGTGCCAGCAGCTTAGAGGCAGCCGTCTCCTTCAATGAGCAGTTCTTC CASSLEAAVSFNEQFF TRBV7-2 - 16 - TRBJ2-1
TGTGCCAGCAGCTTTTTCCACCACAGGGGTTCCTATAATTCACCCCTCCACTTT CASSFFHHRGSYNSPLHF TRBV7-2 TRBD1 18 - TRBJ1-6
TGCGCCAGCAGTGAGTTTTTAGCGGGAGTCCCAGATACGCAGTATTTT CASSEFLAGVPDTQYF TRBV10-2 TRBD2 16 - TRBJ2-3
TGCGCCAGCAGCTTGTCTCCTTTGGTCTCGGCGACCAGTACTGAAGCTTTCTTT CASSLSPLVSATSTEAFF TRBV5-1 - 18 once TRBJ1-1
TGTGCCAGCAGTCCCTTGAGCGGGGGGGCCGGTGAGCAGTACTTC CASSPLSGGAGEQYF TRBV6-1 TRBD2 15 - TRBJ2-7
TGTGCCAGCAGCTTGGTGGGTAGCGGACAAGAGACCCAGTACTTC CASSLVGSGQETQYF TRBV5-6 - 15 once TRBJ2-5
TGTGCCAGCAGTAAGACCAACAGGGGTTCTACGAACACTGAAGCTTTCTTT CASSKTNRGSTNTEAFF TRBV2 TRBD1 17 - TRBJ1-1
TGCGCCAGCAGCCAAGATCCGGGGTTGGGTGGCTACACCTTC CASSQDPGLGGYTF TRBV4-1 - 14 - TRBJ1-2
TGTGCCAGCTCACCACTCGCAGGGCTCACCTCTGGGGCCAACGTCCTGACTTTC CASSPLAGLTSGANVLTF TRBV18 - 18 - TRBJ2-6
TGTGCCAGCAGCTTAATAGGCAGGGAGAACACTGAAGCTTTCTTT CASSLIGRENTEAFF TRBV7-2 - 15 - TRBJ1-1
TGTGCCAGCCTCCGAACGAATCAGCCCCAGCATTTT CASLRTNQPQHF TRBV28 - 12 - TRBJ1-5
TGCGCCAGCAGCCCGGGACTAGCGGGGGGCACCGGGGAGCTGTTTTTT CASSPGLAGGTGELFF TRBV5-1 TRBD2 16 - TRBJ2-2
TGCGCCAGCAGCTTGGTCACCTCGAACACCGGGGAGCTGTTTTTT CASSLVTSNTGELFF TRBV5-1 - 15 - TRBJ2-2
TGTGCCAGCAGGGGTACTACAGGGGAGACCCAGTACTTC CASRGTTGETQYF TRBV7-6 - 13 once TRBJ2-5
TGTGCCAGCAGCTTAGCGGGCGCCACTGAAGCTTTCTTT CASSLAGATEAFF TRBV7-9 - 13 - TRBJ1-1
TGCGCCAGCAGCTGGGGACACTCAAAGGGCTACGAGCAGTACTTC CASSWGHSKGYEQYF TRBV5-1 - 15 once TRBJ2-7
TGTGCCAGCGCGGGACTAGCGGAATTCTACGAGCAGTACTTC CASAGLAEFYEQYF TRBV7-2 TRBD2 14 - TRBJ2-7
TGCAGCGTTGGACAGGGGGCAGTTGGCTACACCTTC CSVGQGAVGYTF TRBV29-1 TRBD1 12 once TRBJ1-2
TGTGCCAGCAGCGTAATGGGGGGGGAGACCCAGTACTTC CASSVMGGETQYF TRBV9 TRBD2 13 - TRBJ2-5
TGTGCCAGCAGCGCCCGACAGGGAGATAATTCACCCCTCCACTTT CASSARQGDNSPLHF TRBV7-9 TRBD1 15 few TRBJ1-6
TGTGCCAGCATTCCGGCGACTAGCGGGGGTCTGCCCTACGAGCAGTACTTC CASIPATSGGLPYEQYF TRBV6-4 TRBD2 17 - TRBJ2-7
TGTGCCAGCAGCTTAGGTTCAGGGAATCAGCCCCAGCATTTT CASSLGSGNQPQHF TRBV7-9 - 14 - TRBJ1-5
TGTGCCAGTAGTAGGAGGTACACAGATACGCAGTATTTT CASSRRYTDTQYF TRBV19 - 13 once TRBJ2-3
TGTGCCAGCCGTATGCTGGGGAAGACCACAGATACGCAGTATTTT CASRMLGKTTDTQYF TRBV9 - 15 - TRBJ2-3
TGTGCCGGGTCGGCGGTGAACAGGGGTGAGCAGTTCTTC CAGSAVNRGEQFF TRBV30 TRBD1 13 - TRBJ2-1
TGCGCCAGCAGCTCCTACAGGGGCAGCACAGATACGCAGTATTTT CASSSYRGSTDTQYF TRBV5-1 TRBD1 15 - TRBJ2-3
TGTGCCAGCAGCTTGTTGGACAGGGCCCAAGAGACCCAGTACTTC CASSLLDRAQETQYF TRBV5-6 TRBD1 15 - TRBJ2-5
TGTGCCAGCAGCTTGGGGGAGGGGAGCCATCAGCCCCAGCATTTT CASSLGEGSHQPQHF TRBV5-5 - 15 - TRBJ1-5
TGTGCTAGTGGTTCACGACTTGTAGGGTGGGACACTGAAGCTTTCTTT CASGSRLVGWDTEAFF TRBV12-5 - 16 - TRBJ1-1
TGTGCCAGCAGCCAGGGGGGGACAGGGGAACATACGCAGTATTTT CASSQGGTGEHTQYF TRBV28 TRBD1 15 - TRBJ2-3
TGTGCTAGTGGTTTGGTAGCCAAGGAACCCTCCTACAATGAGCAGTTCTTC CASGLVAKEPSYNEQFF TRBV12-5 - 17 - TRBJ2-1
TGTGCCATCAGTGAGTCGATTCTGGGCGGGAACACTGAAGCTTTCTTT CAISESILGGNTEAFF TRBV10-3 - 16 - TRBJ1-1
TGCACCAGCAGCCACGGTAGCTCTAGGACCGATGAGCAGTTCTTC CTSSHGSSRTDEQFF TRBV1 - 15 - TRBJ2-1
TGTGCTAGTGGTTTGGCCTTGGCAGGGGCGGGCAATCAGCCCCAGCATTTT CASGLALAGAGNQPQHF TRBV12-5 - 17 - TRBJ1-5
TGTGCCAGCTCACGTCCCCGCGCCAGCGGGGGCTACGAGCAGTACTTC CASSRPRASGGYEQYF TRBV18 TRBD2 16 once TRBJ2-7